The rows below give T cell receptor beta chains drawn from one sample of a study of shared clonotypes between healthy human individuals. The assay was immunoSEQ multiplex PCR, and TCRdb's table has in-frame clones only and misses some. Altogether 1.5 million to 2.5 million clones are present, about 95% being singletons, with the ten largest covering 1.2%. Sequencing was performed on naive CD8+ T cells sorted from blood. Receptor source: a man between 18 and 29 years old in good health. Each CDR3 is given with its conserved first and last residue. A D gene is named only where the DNA matches it firmly. Expanded clones are given a class, and other clones once, few, many or no size at all.

-,TRBD2,TRBV28,17,TRBJ2-7,CASSPMTSGGPSYEQYF,TGTGCCAGCAGTCCCATGACTAGCGGGGGGCCCTCCTACGAGCAGTACTTC
-,-,TRBV6-5,13,TRBJ2-7,CASSLAEYYEQYF,TGTGCCAGCAGCTTAGCGGAGTACTACGAGCAGTACTTC
-,-,TRBV7-9,19,TRBJ2-2,CASSSVRTGTRSLTGELFF,TGTGCCAGCAGCTCTGTCAGGACAGGGACTAGGAGTCTCACCGGGGAGCTGTTTTTT
-,-,TRBV5-1,14,TRBJ2-7,CASSLVSGGYEQYF,TGCGCCAGCAGCTTGGTTAGTGGGGGCTACGAGCAGTACTTC
-,TRBD1,TRBV9,15,TRBJ1-2,CASSVTGKPNYGYTF,TGTGCCAGCAGCGTGACAGGGAAGCCTAACTATGGCTACACCTTC
-,TRBD1,TRBV14,14,TRBJ1-1,CASSMGQGYTEAFF,TGTGCCAGCAGCATGGGACAGGGGTACACTGAAGCTTTCTTT
-,-,TRBV28,13,TRBJ1-2,CASSVTGDYGYTF,TGTGCCAGCAGCGTTACAGGTGACTATGGCTACACCTTC
-,TRBD1,TRBV15,15,TRBJ1-4,CATSRDRQGAEKLFF,TGTGCCACCAGCAGAGATCGGCAGGGGGCTGAAAAACTGTTTTTT
-,-,TRBV7-6,16,TRBJ2-7,CASSFSTGELPYEQYF,TGTGCCAGCAGTTTTTCCACGGGAGAGCTCCCCTACGAGCAGTACTTC
-,-,TRBV10-3,18,TRBJ1-1,CAIRGIGGPLSDPTEAFF,TGTGCCATCAGGGGGATCGGAGGCCCCTTATCCGATCCGACTGAAGCTTTCTTT
-,-,TRBV7-3,15,TRBJ2-5,CASSPSGGTGETQYF,TGTGCCAGCAGCCCATCGGGGGGTACAGGGGAGACCCAGTACTTC
-,-,TRBV27,13,TRBJ2-3,CASTRASTDTQYF,TGTGCCAGCACTCGGGCGAGCACAGATACGCAGTATTTT
-,-,TRBV13,15,TRBJ2-7,CASSQGGDGAYEQYF,TGTGCCAGCAGCCAGGGCGGGGACGGGGCCTACGAGCAGTACTTC
-,-,TRBV7-9,15,TRBJ2-1,CASSPPGPGLNEQFF,TGTGCCAGCAGCCCGCCGGGACCGGGCCTCAATGAGCAGTTCTTC
-,-,TRBV2,17,TRBJ1-2,CASSEALSDRLKEGYTF,TGTGCCAGCAGTGAAGCGCTTAGTGACAGGTTGAAGGAGGGCTACACCTTC
-,-,TRBV27,15,TRBJ2-3,CASTSWGGGTDTQYF,TGTGCCAGCACCTCATGGGGGGGCGGCACAGATACGCAGTATTTT
-,-,TRBV7-6,15,TRBJ2-7,CASSLLTGSSSEQYF,TGTGCCAGCAGCTTATTAACCGGTAGTTCCAGCGAGCAGTACTTC
-,-,TRBV14,15,TRBJ2-5,CASSSGTSYQETQYF,TGTGCCAGCAGCTCCGGGACTTCTTACCAAGAGACCCAGTACTTC
-,-,TRBV27,14,TRBJ2-7,CASSLPGPSYEQYF,TGTGCCAGCAGTTTACCAGGCCCTTCCTACGAGCAGTACTTC
-,-,TRBV4-1,13,TRBJ2-7,CASSHPGFYEQYF,TGCGCCAGCAGCCACCCAGGGTTCTACGAGCAGTACTTC
-,-,TRBV6-5,14,TRBJ1-1,CASSPQTGFTEAFF,TGTGCCAGCAGCCCCCAAACAGGGTTCACTGAAGCTTTCTTT
once,-,TRBV28,13,TRBJ2-7,CASSRQHSYEQYF,TGTGCCAGCAGTCGACAGCACTCCTACGAGCAGTACTTC
-,TRBD1,TRBV5-1,16,TRBJ2-7,CASSLTSRTGSYEQYF,TGCGCCAGCAGCTTGACCTCCCGGACAGGGTCCTACGAGCAGTACTTC
once,-,TRBV19,14,TRBJ1-2,CASSTGDRGYGYTF,TGTGCCAGTAGTACGGGGGACCGAGGATATGGCTACACCTTC
-,TRBD1,TRBV6-5,14,TRBJ2-7,CASTLGTGRYEQYF,TGTGCCAGCACGCTTGGGACAGGAAGATACGAGCAGTACTTC
once,TRBD1,TRBV10-2,16,TRBJ1-1,CASSDGQGGWYTEAFF,TGCGCCAGCAGTGACGGACAGGGCGGCTGGTACACTGAAGCTTTCTTT
-,TRBD1,TRBV9,14,TRBJ2-5,CASSLGQGMETQYF,TGTGCCAGCAGCCTAGGACAGGGCATGGAGACCCAGTACTTC
-,TRBD1,TRBV4-1,16,TRBJ1-1,CASSQANRGLGTEAFF,TGCGCCAGCAGCCAGGCAAACAGGGGGCTCGGCACTGAAGCTTTCTTT
-,-,TRBV10-2,16,TRBJ2-7,CASSDGDAGPTYEQYF,TGCGCCAGCAGTGATGGGGATGCGGGGCCGACCTACGAGCAGTACTTC
-,TRBD2,TRBV10-3,17,TRBJ2-3,CAIRMTSGGPSTDTQYF,TGTGCCATCAGAATGACTAGCGGGGGGCCTAGCACAGATACGCAGTATTTT
-,TRBD2,TRBV4-1,16,TRBJ2-1,CASSRKLAGDYNEQFF,TGCGCCAGCAGCCGAAAACTAGCGGGAGACTACAATGAGCAGTTCTTC
-,-,TRBV6-6,11,TRBJ2-7,CASIAGSEQYF,TGTGCCAGCATCGCAGGTTCCGAGCAGTACTTC
-,-,TRBV6-1,15,TRBJ2-1,CASSEGALPYNEQFF,TGTGCCAGCAGTGAAGGGGCCCTTCCGTACAATGAGCAGTTCTTC
-,-,TRBV7-9,13,TRBJ2-2,CASSLGAAGELFF,TGTGCCAGCAGCTTAGGAGCTGCCGGGGAGCTGTTTTTT
few,TRBD1,TRBV7-8,15,TRBJ1-5,CASSLAGQGNQPQHF,TGTGCCAGCAGCTTAGCGGGACAGGGGAATCAGCCCCAGCATTTT
-,-,TRBV29-1,12,TRBJ1-2,CSVRGQNYGYTF,TGCAGCGTCCGTGGACAGAACTATGGCTACACCTTC
-,-,TRBV4-1,15,TRBJ1-3,CASSQVRGSGNTIYF,TGCGCCAGCAGCCAAGTCAGGGGCTCTGGAAACACCATATATTTT
-,-,TRBV14,13,TRBJ2-3,CASSSENTDTQYF,TGTGCCAGCAGTTCGGAGAACACAGATACGCAGTATTTT
-,TRBD2,TRBV11-2,15,TRBJ2-7,CASSLGSGSEREQYF,TGTGCCAGCAGCTTAGGGAGCGGGAGTGAACGCGAGCAGTACTTC
-,-,TRBV28,14,TRBJ1-2,CASSLPGQPYGYTF,TGTGCCAGCAGTTTGCCTGGACAGCCCTATGGCTACACCTTC
once,-,TRBV28,11,TRBJ1-1,CASALSTEAFF,TGTGCCAGCGCCTTGTCCACTGAAGCTTTCTTT